Below, 7 T cell receptor beta chains from the same sample are listed, as sequenced in a study of T cells in Graves' hyperthyroidism and ophthalmopathy. Amplified TCR beta CDR3 regions derived from RNA transcripts. RT-PCR in the first round (using the HTBI primer set) targeted the TCR CDR3. TCRdb re-derived calls from the multiplex PCR reads in MiXCR, one entry per CDR3 protein. Seen here are about 420,000 distinct CDR3 sequences, more than 15% observed once, and the top ten hold about 7.7%. Sequencing was carried out using blood. The receptor set was obtained from a young woman with Graves' hyperthyroidism.

This clonotype turned up a few times. This chain uses TRBV10-3 with TRBJ2-6; D ambiguous. The CDR3 has 16 amino acids. Per the germline V gene, CDR1 is ENHRY and CDR2 is SYGVKD. With 10 bases removed from V and 1 base from J, the gap between germline ends came to 17 bases. CDR3 loop: CATYPAWGSGANVLTF. The CDR3 DNA reads TGTGCCACTTATCCCGCCTGGGGATCTGGGGCCAACGTCCTGACTTTC.

This clonotype was seen at least ten times. This chain uses TRBV6-5 with TRBJ1-1; the D is unclear. The CDR3 has 14 residues. Germline-derived CDR1 and CDR2 are MNHEY and SVGAGI. Between the trimmed V and J ends, which lost 2 bases and 1 base, there was a span of 8 bases. The chain's CDR3 is CASSYIGPNTEAFF. The CDR3 nucleotides are TGTGCCAGCAGTTACATAGGGCCGAACACTGAAGCTTTCTTT.

This clonotype was detected a few times. This chain uses TRBV5-1 with TRBJ1-3, with D perhaps matching TRBD1 (5 bases). Germline V gene sequence: CDR1 SGHRS, CDR2 YFSETQ. The ends were cut back, 0 bases at V and 0 bases at J, with 13 bases in the middle. The CDR3 has 17 residues. CDR3 amino acids: CASSLDLGLSSGNTIYF. Written as DNA, the CDR3 is TGCGCCAGCAGCTTGGACTTGGGGCTGAGCTCTGGAAACACCATATATTTT.

This clonotype was counted between two and nine times. The chain joins TRBV6-1 to TRBJ2-7; D is possibly TRBD2 (5 bases). Trimming took 6 bases from V and 7 from J, leaving 13 bases between them. The CDR3 contains 12 residues. CDR1 MNHNS and CDR2 SASEGT come from the germline V gene. CDR3 coding DNA: TGTGCCAGCAGCCCCTCGGGAATAGAGCAGTACTTC. Protein product: CASSPSGIEQYF.

This clonotype was detected ten times or more. The genes are TRBV20-1 and TRBJ1-6; 7 bases are a match to TRBD1. Looked up from germline, CDR1 is DFQATT and CDR2 is SNEGSKA (reference sequence). The CDR3 sequence is 13 residues long. V trimming: 6 bases; J trimming: 9 bases; junction bases outside the gene matches: 8. CDR3 DNA: TGCAGTGCCACCCGGCAGGGGGTTTCACCCCTCCACTTT. It specifies CSATRQGVSPLHF.

Ten or more counts support this clonotype. The chain has TRBV11-2 and TRBJ2-3, with TRBD2 matching 8 bases. The V segment lost 0 bases and the J segment 3 bases; nucleotides outside the gene matches: 8. The CDR3 has 17 amino acids. Germline V gene data show CDR1 as SGHAT and CDR2 as FQNNGV. This CDR3 is CASSLDLSPGGTDTQYF. The CDR3 coding sequence is TGTGCCAGCAGCTTAGATTTATCGCCGGGGGGGACAGATACGCAGTATTTT.

This clonotype was seen ten or more times. This chain connects TRBV2 to TRBJ1-1; D gene ambiguous. The CDR3 length is 14 residues. The V gene lost 2 bases and the J gene lost 0 bases, with 7 bases spanning the gap. Germline values: CDR1 SNHLY, CDR2 FYNNEI. The CDR3 spells CASSEWGVNTEAFF. CDR3 nucleotide sequence: TGTGCCAGCAGTGAATGGGGTGTGAACACTGAAGCTTTCTTT.